This T cell receptor (beta chain) was found in a study of cytomegalovirus exposure and HLA in healthy donors. Study-wide points: Later analysis associated a missense DCLRE1C variant with TCR beta V- and J-gene trimming. TCR beta chains associated with HLA were, in a later analysis, more clonally expanded than equally common others. Common viral pathogens were later found to be apparently linked to several of the most significant clusters.

With 6 bases clipped from V and 0 bases from J, the junction kept 7 bases outside the gene matches. This CDR3 has 18 residues. Germline CDR1 and CDR2: SEHNR and FQNEAQ (reference sequence). Though nominally healthy at sampling, donors likely had unrecorded immune exposures. Concerning this clone: The antigen is unknown.

A multiplex PCR was run with 60 Vbeta primers and 13 Jbeta primers. The method was immunoSEQ multiplex PCR; TCRdb's version includes in-frame clones alone and lacks a portion of them. The repertoire holds 220,000 or so clones, with approximately 80% as singletons. The sample taken for sequencing was PBMCs. This receptor was taken from a male donor in good health and CMV-seronegative. The gene calls are TRBV7-9 and TRBJ2-2, with 13 positions matching TRBD2. The CDR3 loop reads CASSPTSGRAANTGELFF. CDR3 in DNA: TGTGCCAGCAGTCCTACTAGCGGGAGGGCCGCGAACACCGGGGAGCTGTTTTTT.